A selection of T cell receptor beta chains follows, all from one sample in a study of control samples from healthy donors and cancer patients. Profiled with immunoSEQ multiplex PCR; TCRdb holds only in-frame clones, not every one. Here the sample spans some 65,000 clones, roughly 84% being singletons. The sequenced sample consisted of PBMCs. The receptors were gathered from a woman aged 50 to 60 with lung cancer. CDR3s include the opening cysteine and the closing phenylalanine or tryptophan. Each record gives: clone size, D gene, V gene, J gene, CDR3 DNA, CDR3 protein. The D gene is left open where the match is weak. Some rows mark clone size as missing; the rest say once, few, many or name a class of expanded clone.

NA,NA,TRBV18,TRBJ2-7,TGTGCCAGCTCACCAGGGCGGACCGGAACCTACGAGCAGTACTTC,CASSPGRTGTYEQYF
NA,NA,TRBV7-3,TRBJ2-7,TGTGCCAGCAGCTTAATGGCGGGATCCGCCTACGAGCAGTACTTC,CASSLMAGSAYEQYF
NA,NA,TRBV5-1,TRBJ2-6,TGCGCCAGCAGCTTGTACTCAAGCACTGGGGCCAACGTCCTGACTTTC,CASSLYSSTGANVLTF
NA,NA,TRBV30,TRBJ1-1,TGTGCCTGGAGTGAGGACAGCCACACTGAAGCTTTCTTT,CAWSEDSHTEAFF
once,NA,TRBV12-5,TRBJ2-3,TGTGCTAGTGCCCTTCAACGGACAGATACGCAGTATTTT,CASALQRTDTQYF
NA,NA,TRBV28,TRBJ1-1,TGTGCCAGCAGTTTCACAGGGAGCACTGAAGCTTTCTTT,CASSFTGSTEAFF
NA,TRBD1,TRBV4-3,TRBJ2-4,TGCGCCAGCGCCCCGACAGGGGCAAAAAACATTCAGTACTTC,CASAPTGAKNIQYF
NA,NA,TRBV5-8,TRBJ2-7,TGTGCCAGCAGCTTGGGACCAGATCCTTCCTACGAGCAGTACTTC,CASSLGPDPSYEQYF
NA,NA,TRBV6-6,TRBJ1-1,TGTGCCAGCAGTAGCGGGGGGGGCGGGACTGAAGCTTTCTTT,CASSSGGGGTEAFF
NA,NA,TRBV7-9,TRBJ1-1,TGTGCCAGCAGCCCCTCGGGAAGGAACACTGAAGCTTTCTTT,CASSPSGRNTEAFF
NA,NA,TRBV2,TRBJ2-5,TGTGCCAGCACCGAAGGGCCCTGGGAAGAGACCCAGTACTTC,CASTEGPWEETQYF
NA,NA,TRBV29-1,TRBJ1-1,TGCAGCGTTGAAGTCAGGGGCCCCTTGGGTACTGAAGCTTTCTTT,CSVEVRGPLGTEAFF
once,NA,TRBV7-2,TRBJ1-5,TGTGCCAGCAGCCCCTGGGGCGATCAGCCCCAGCATTTT,CASSPWGDQPQHF
NA,NA,TRBV6-5,TRBJ2-7,TGTGCCAGCAGTTACTGGGGGCCGGGTCTGGACGAGCAGTACTTC,CASSYWGPGLDEQYF
NA,NA,TRBV11-2,TRBJ2-3,TGTGCCACCAGCTTGATAGGGGAAAAAACAGATACGCAGTATTTT,CATSLIGEKTDTQYF
NA,TRBD1,TRBV28,TRBJ1-2,TGTGCCCTGGGACAGAGCTATGGCTACACCTTC,CALGQSYGYTF
NA,TRBD1,TRBV18,TRBJ1-1,TGTGCCAGCTCACCCGACAGGGGAGAAGCTTTCTTT,CASSPDRGEAFF
NA,NA,TRBV27,TRBJ2-1,TGTGCCAGCAGTCCTACTCCTAATGAGCAGTTCTTC,CASSPTPNEQFF
few,NA,TRBV19,TRBJ1-1,TGTGCCAGTAAGGGACGCCTGCCGGACACTGAAGCTTTCTTT,CASKGRLPDTEAFF
NA,TRBD2,TRBV18,TRBJ2-7,TGTGCCAGCTCACCACCGGGGAGGGGCGGCGACGAGCAGTACTTC,CASSPPGRGGDEQYF
NA,NA,TRBV6-5,TRBJ2-7,TGTGCCAGCAGTTCCAATTCAATCGAGCAGTACTTC,CASSSNSIEQYF
NA,NA,TRBV27,TRBJ2-3,TGTGCCAGCAGTTCCCCCTTCCCCACAGATACGCAGTATTTT,CASSSPFPTDTQYF
NA,NA,TRBV29-1,TRBJ1-5,TGCAGCGTTGACACCGGTCCGGGGCAGCCCCAGCATTTT,CSVDTGPGQPQHF
NA,TRBD1,TRBV2,TRBJ2-7,TGTGCCAGCAGTGAATTGACAGGGGGCCGGCAGTACTTC,CASSELTGGRQYF
NA,NA,TRBV6-1,TRBJ2-1,TGTGCCAGCAGTGAACAAACTTACAATGAGCAGTTCTTC,CASSEQTYNEQFF
NA,NA,TRBV4-2,TRBJ2-3,TGTGCCAGCAGCCAATTTTATACAGATACGCAGTATTTT,CASSQFYTDTQYF
NA,NA,TRBV10-3,TRBJ1-1,TGTGCCATCAGTGATTCGGGGGGAGCTTTCTTT,CAISDSGGAFF
once,NA,TRBV30,TRBJ1-1,TGTGCCTGGAACACCCATGGGGGCACTGAAGCTTTCTTT,CAWNTHGGTEAFF
NA,NA,TRBV19,TRBJ1-5,TGTGCCAGTAGTATGTCCGGGGGCGGCCCAAGCGGGCCCCAGCATTTT,CASSMSGGGPSGPQHF
few,NA,TRBV7-9,TRBJ1-1,TGTGCCAGCAGTTCCAGGGAGGGGACTGAAGCTTTCTTT,CASSSREGTEAFF
NA,TRBD1,TRBV11-2,TRBJ1-2,TGTGCCAGCAGCTTTATATCAGGGGGCGGCTATGGCTACACCTTC,CASSFISGGGYGYTF
NA,TRBD1,TRBV12-3/TRBV12-4,TRBJ1-2,TGTGCCAGCAGGCCCCAACAGGGGGCCTACACCTTC,CASRPQQGAYTF
few,NA,TRBV29-1,TRBJ1-1,TGCAGCGTGAGGGAAGGGAACACTGAAGCTTTCTTT,CSVREGNTEAFF
NA,NA,TRBV7-2,TRBJ1-6,TGTGCCAGCAGCTTATTACAAGGTTCACCCCTCCACTTT,CASSLLQGSPLHF
NA,NA,TRBV5-1,TRBJ2-2,TGCGCCAGCAGCTTGGCCGCAAAGAACACCGGGGAGCTGTTTTTT,CASSLAAKNTGELFF
NA,NA,TRBV12-3/TRBV12-4,TRBJ2-5,TGTGCCAGCAGTTCCAGGGTACGGGAGACCCAGTACTTC,CASSSRVRETQYF
NA,TRBD1,TRBV18,TRBJ1-1,TGTGCCAGCTCACTCGGTACAGGGGGGAACACTGAAGCTTTCTTT,CASSLGTGGNTEAFF
NA,TRBD1,TRBV27,TRBJ1-2,TGTGCCAGCAGCCCTGGGACAGTTAAGTATGGCTACACCTTC,CASSPGTVKYGYTF
NA,NA,TRBV12-5,TRBJ2-1,TGTGCTAGTGCCGGAAGAGGTTTTAATGAGCAGTTCTTC,CASAGRGFNEQFF
NA,NA,TRBV27,TRBJ2-2,TGTGCCAGCAGTTTACAACGTCACAAGGCCGGGGAGCTGTTTTTT,CASSLQRHKAGELFF
NA,NA,TRBV6-6,TRBJ1-4,TGTGCCAGCAGTTACTCCCCCAGACTAACTAATGAAAAACTGTTTTTT,CASSYSPRLTNEKLFF
NA,NA,TRBV7-9,TRBJ1-4,TGTGCCAGCAGCTTATTCCAGGGATATGAAAAACTGTTTTTT,CASSLFQGYEKLFF
NA,TRBD1,TRBV3-1/TRBV3-2,TRBJ2-2,TGTGCCACTGCAGACAGGGGCACCGGGGAGCTGTTTTTT,CATADRGTGELFF
few,NA,TRBV4-3,TRBJ1-5,TGCGCCAGCAGCCAAGATCTGGGGAATCAGCCCCAGCATTTT,CASSQDLGNQPQHF
NA,TRBD2,TRBV3-1/TRBV3-2,TRBJ2-1,TGTGCCAGCAGCCTCATAAGCGGGGGGCTGAGAAATGAGCAGTTCTTC,CASSLISGGLRNEQFF
NA,TRBD1,TRBV4-1,TRBJ1-1,TGCGCCAGCAGTGACGACAGGGGGTCGGACACTGAAGCTTTCTTT,CASSDDRGSDTEAFF
few,NA,TRBV30,TRBJ1-4,TGTGCCTTCAACAGGGCTCCCTGGACTAATGAAAAACTGTTTTTT,CAFNRAPWTNEKLFF
once,NA,TRBV19,TRBJ2-6,TGTGCCAGTAGTATGGGACATCTAACTTCTGGGGCCAACGTCCTGACTTTC,CASSMGHLTSGANVLTF